What follows describes a single T cell receptor beta chain. What it recognizes is unknown. The read terminates 3 residues before the CDR3 end, so the remaining end is supplied by the germline J gene. The entry originates in a study of T cells in women clearing cervical HPV infection. Background on the study: Case blood drawn at lesion detection; control blood after infection cleared. With HLA typing for only a few women, HLA confounding remains possible. Study results and caveats: Controls had more TRBV6-7 (0.16%) than cases (approximately 0.11%).

V gave up 3 bases and J gave up 4 bases, with 10 bases separating them. Germline V lookup: CDR1 SGHRS, CDR2 YFSETQ. The CDR3 runs to 14 residues. Average input was approximately 1.3 ug genomic DNA for immunoSEQ TCR beta CDR3 amplification. Profiled with immunoSEQ multiplex PCR; TCRdb holds only in-frame clones, not every one. The sample yields just over 20,000 clones, of which the top ten take up roughly 5.2%. This receptor was identified in a woman between 18 and 70 years old with a cervical HPV16 infection that either progressed to CIN3+ or cleared (not recorded which). The rearrangement uses TRBV5-1 and TRBJ1-4; D is possibly TRBD1 (5 bases). The sequenced material came from blood buffy coat. The CDR3 sequence: CASSSDRLNEKLFF. CDR3 bases read: TGCGCCAGCAGCTCCGACAGACTTAATGAAAAA.